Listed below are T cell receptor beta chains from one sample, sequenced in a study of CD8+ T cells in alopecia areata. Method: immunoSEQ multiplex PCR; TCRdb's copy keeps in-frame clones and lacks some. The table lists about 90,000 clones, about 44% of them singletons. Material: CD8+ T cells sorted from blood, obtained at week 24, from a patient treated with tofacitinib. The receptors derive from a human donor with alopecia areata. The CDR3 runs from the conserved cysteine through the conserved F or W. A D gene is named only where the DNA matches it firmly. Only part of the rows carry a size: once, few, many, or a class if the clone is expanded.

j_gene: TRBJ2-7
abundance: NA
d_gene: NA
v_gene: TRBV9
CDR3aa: CASSVGGTAYEQYF
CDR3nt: TGTGCCAGCAGCGTAGGGGGGACTGCCTACGAGCAGTACTTC

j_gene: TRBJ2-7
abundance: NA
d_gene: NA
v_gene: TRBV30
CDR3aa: CAWSVRLPSYEQYF
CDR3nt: TGTGCCTGGAGTGTGAGGCTGCCTTCCTACGAGCAGTACTTC

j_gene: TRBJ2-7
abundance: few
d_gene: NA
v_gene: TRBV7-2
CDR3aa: CASSLSGPSSYEQYF
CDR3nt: TGTGCCAGCAGCTTATCTGGGCCCAGCTCCTACGAGCAGTACTTC

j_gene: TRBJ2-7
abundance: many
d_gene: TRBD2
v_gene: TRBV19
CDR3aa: CASSILSGRRDEQYF
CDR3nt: TGTGCCAGTAGTATCCTAAGCGGGAGGAGGGACGAGCAGTACTTC

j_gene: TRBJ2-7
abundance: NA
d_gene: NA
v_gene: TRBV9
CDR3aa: CASSVGQDHPSSYEQYF
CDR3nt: TGTGCCAGCAGCGTAGGGCAGGATCACCCGAGCTCCTACGAGCAGTACTTC

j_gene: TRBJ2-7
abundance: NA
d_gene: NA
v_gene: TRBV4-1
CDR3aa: CASSQVGAPYEQYF
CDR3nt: TGCGCCAGCAGCCAAGTGGGCGCGCCCTACGAGCAGTACTTC

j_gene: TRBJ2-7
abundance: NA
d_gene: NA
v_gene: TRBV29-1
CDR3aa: CSVAPPDRPYEQYF
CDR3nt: TGCAGCGTTGCTCCCCCAGACCGTCCCTACGAGCAGTACTTC

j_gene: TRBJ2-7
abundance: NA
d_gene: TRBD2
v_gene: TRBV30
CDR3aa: CAWGPRGRAYEQYF
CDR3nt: TGTGCCTGGGGGCCCCGCGGGAGGGCATACGAGCAGTACTTC

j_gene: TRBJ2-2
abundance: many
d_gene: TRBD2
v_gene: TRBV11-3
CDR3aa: CASSPRAGTSGDTGELFF
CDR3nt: TGTGCCAGCAGCCCACGGGCCGGGACTAGCGGGGACACCGGGGAGCTGTTTTTT

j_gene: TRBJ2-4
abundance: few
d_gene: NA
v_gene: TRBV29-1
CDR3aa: CSVVIGGPGRYF
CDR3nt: TGCAGCGTTGTTATAGGAGGCCCGGGTCGATACTTC

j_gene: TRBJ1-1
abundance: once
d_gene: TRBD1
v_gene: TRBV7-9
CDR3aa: CASSGRTGFTEAFF
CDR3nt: TGTGCCAGCAGCGGTCGGACAGGGTTCACTGAAGCTTTCTTT

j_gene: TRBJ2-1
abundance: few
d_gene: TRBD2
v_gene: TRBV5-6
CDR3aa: CASSPGTSGMYNEQFF
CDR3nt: TGTGCCAGCAGCCCGGGGACTAGCGGAATGTACAATGAGCAGTTCTTC

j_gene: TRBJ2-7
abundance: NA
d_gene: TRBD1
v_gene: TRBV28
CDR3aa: CASSPDRVVYEQYF
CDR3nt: TGTGCCAGCAGTCCCGACAGGGTGGTCTACGAGCAGTACTTC

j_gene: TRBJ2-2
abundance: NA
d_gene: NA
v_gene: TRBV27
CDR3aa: CASSQGSGELFF
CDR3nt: TGTGCCAGCAGCCAGGGTTCCGGGGAGCTGTTTTTT

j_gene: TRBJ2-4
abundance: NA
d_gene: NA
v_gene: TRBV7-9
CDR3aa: CASSSLENIQYF
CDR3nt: TGTGCCAGCAGCTCCCTGGAAAACATTCAGTACTTC

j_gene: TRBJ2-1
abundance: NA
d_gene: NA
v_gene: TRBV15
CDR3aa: CATSRTPGARNEQFF
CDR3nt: TGTGCCACCAGCAGGACCCCGGGAGCCCGCAATGAGCAGTTCTTC

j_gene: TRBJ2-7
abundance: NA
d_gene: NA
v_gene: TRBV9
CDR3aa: CASRSATNEQYF
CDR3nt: TGTGCCAGCAGGAGCGCTACGAACGAGCAGTACTTC

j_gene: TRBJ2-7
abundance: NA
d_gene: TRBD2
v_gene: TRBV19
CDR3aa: CASSPERERWNEQYF
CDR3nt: TGTGCCAGTAGTCCCGAGCGGGAGAGATGGAACGAGCAGTACTTC

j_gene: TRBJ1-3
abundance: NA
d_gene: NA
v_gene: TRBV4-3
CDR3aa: CASSQEGGTGNTIYF
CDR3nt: TGCGCCAGCAGCCAAGAAGGGGGAACTGGAAACACCATATATTTT

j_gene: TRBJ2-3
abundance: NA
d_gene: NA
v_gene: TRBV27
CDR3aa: CASREGDGDTQYF
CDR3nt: TGTGCCAGCAGGGAGGGGGACGGGGATACGCAGTATTTT

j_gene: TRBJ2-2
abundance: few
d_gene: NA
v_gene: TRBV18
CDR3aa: CASSPLRDIATGELFF
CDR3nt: TGTGCCAGCTCACCATTAAGGGATATTGCGACCGGGGAGCTGTTTTTT

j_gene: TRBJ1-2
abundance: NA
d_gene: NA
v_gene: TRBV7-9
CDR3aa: CASSGTVAIWGYTF
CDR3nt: TGTGCCAGCAGCGGGACGGTTGCTATATGGGGCTACACCTTC

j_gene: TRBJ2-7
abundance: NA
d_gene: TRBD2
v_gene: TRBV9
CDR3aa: CASTPTGGLASYEQYF
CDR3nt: TGTGCCAGCACCCCCACCGGAGGACTAGCTTCCTACGAGCAGTACTTC

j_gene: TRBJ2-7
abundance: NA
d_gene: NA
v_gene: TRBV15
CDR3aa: CATSRGRDPKWEQYF
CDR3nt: TGTGCCACCAGCAGAGGCCGGGACCCAAAGTGGGAGCAGTACTTC

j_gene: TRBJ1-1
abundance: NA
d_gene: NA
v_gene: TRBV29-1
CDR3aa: CSVEMSGRAEAFF
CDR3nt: TGCAGCGTTGAAATGTCGGGGCGGGCTGAAGCTTTCTTT

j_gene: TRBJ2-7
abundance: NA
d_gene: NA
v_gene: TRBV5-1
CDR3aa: CASSSGDEQYF
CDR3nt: TGCGCCAGCAGCTCAGGGGACGAGCAGTACTTC

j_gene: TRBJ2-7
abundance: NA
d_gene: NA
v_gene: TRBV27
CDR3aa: CASSSLSALSYEQYF
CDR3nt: TGTGCCAGCAGTTCTCTCAGCGCCCTCTCCTACGAGCAGTACTTC

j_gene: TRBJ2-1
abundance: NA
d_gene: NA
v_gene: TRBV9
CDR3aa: CASSGDNEQFF
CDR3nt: TGTGCCAGCAGCGGGGACAATGAGCAGTTCTTC

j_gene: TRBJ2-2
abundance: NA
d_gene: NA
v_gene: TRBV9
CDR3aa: CASSPLGTGELFF
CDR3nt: TGTGCCAGCAGCCCCCTGGGTACCGGGGAGCTGTTTTTT

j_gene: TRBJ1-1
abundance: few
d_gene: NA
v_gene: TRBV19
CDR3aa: CASSPGGTEAFF
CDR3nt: TGTGCCTCCTCCCCAGGAGGCACTGAAGCTTTCTTT

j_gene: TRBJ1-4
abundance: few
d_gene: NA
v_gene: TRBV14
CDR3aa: CASSSGRYNEKLFF
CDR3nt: TGTGCCAGCAGCTCGGGACGGTATAATGAAAAACTGTTTTTT